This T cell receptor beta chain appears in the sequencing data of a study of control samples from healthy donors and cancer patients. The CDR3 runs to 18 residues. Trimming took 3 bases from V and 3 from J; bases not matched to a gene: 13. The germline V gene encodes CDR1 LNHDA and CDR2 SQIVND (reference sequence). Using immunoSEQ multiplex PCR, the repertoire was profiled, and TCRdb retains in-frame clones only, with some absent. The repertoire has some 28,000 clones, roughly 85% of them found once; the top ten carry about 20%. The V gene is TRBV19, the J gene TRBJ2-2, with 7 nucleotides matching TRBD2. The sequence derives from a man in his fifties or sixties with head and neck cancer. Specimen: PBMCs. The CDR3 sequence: CASSILVRLADDTGELFF. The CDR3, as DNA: TGTGCCAGTAGTATTTTGGTAAGGCTAGCGGACGACACCGGGGAGCTGTTTTTT. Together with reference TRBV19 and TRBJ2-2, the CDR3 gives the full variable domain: DGGITQSPKYLFRKEGQNVTLSCEQNLNHDAMYWYRQDPGQGLRLIYYSQIVNDFQKGDIAEGYSVSREKKESFPLTVTSAQKNPTAFYLCASSILVRLADDTGELFFGEGSRLTVL.